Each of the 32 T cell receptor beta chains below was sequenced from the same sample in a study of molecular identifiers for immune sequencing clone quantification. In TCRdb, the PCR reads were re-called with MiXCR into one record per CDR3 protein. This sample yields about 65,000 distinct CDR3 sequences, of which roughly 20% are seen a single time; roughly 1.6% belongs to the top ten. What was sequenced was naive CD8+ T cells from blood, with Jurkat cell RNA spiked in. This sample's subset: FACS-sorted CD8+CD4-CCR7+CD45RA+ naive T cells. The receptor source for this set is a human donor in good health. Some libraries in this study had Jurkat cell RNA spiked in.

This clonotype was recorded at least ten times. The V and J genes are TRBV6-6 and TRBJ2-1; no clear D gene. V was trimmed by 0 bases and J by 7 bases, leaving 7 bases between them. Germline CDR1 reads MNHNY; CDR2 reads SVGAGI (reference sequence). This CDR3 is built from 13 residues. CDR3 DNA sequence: TGTGCCAGCAGTTACTCAGGGTGGAATGAGCAGTTCTTC. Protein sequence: CASSYSGWNEQFF.

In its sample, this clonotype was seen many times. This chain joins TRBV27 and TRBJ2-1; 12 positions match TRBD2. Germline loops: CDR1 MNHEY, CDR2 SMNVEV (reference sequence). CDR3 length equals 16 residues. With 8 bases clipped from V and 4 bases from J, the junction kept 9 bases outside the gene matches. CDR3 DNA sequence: TGTGCCAGCGGTGCACTACTAGCGGGAGGTTACAATGAGCAGTTCTTC. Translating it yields CASGALLAGGYNEQFF.

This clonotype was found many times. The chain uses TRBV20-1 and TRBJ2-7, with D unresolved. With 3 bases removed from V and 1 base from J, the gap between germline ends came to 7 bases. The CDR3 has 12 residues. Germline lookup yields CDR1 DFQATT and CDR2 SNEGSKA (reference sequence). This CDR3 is CSARQKSYEQYF. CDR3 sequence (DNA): TGCAGTGCTAGGCAGAAGTCCTACGAGCAGTACTTC.

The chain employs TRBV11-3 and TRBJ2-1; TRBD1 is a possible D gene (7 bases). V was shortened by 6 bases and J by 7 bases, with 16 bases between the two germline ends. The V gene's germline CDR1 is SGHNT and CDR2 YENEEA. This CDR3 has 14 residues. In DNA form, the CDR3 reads TGTGCCAGCAGACCGGAGGGGGCGCGAAATGAGCAGTTCTTC. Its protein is CASRPEGARNEQFF. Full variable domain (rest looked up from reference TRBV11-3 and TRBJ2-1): EAGVVQSPRYKIIEKKQPVAFWCNPISGHNTLYWYLQNLGQGPELLIRYENEEAVDDSQLPKDRFSAERLKGVDSTLKIQPAELGDSAVYLCASRPEGARNEQFFGPGTRLTVL.

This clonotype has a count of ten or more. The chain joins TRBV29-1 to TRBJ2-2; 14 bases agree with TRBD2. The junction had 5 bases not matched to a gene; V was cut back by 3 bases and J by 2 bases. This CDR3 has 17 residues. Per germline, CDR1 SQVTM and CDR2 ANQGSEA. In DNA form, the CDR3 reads TGCAGCGTTGAGCCGGGACTAGCGGGAGATAACACCGGGGAGCTGTTTTTT. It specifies CSVEPGLAGDNTGELFF.

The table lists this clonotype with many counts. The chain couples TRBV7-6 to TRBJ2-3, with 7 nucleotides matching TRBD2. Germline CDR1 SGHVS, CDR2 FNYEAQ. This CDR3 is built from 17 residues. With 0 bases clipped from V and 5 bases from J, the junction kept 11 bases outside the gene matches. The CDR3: CASSLAQLGGFVDTQYF. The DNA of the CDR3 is TGTGCCAGCAGCTTAGCGCAATTGGGAGGGTTTGTAGATACGCAGTATTTT.

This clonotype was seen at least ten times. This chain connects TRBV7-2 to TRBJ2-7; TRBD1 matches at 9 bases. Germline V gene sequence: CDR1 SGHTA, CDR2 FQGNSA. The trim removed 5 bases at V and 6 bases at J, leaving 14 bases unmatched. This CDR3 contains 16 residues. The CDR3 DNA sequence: TGTGCCAGCAGCCCGGTGGGACAGGGCTTGTTTATCGAGCAGTACTTC. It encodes CASSPVGQGLFIEQYF.

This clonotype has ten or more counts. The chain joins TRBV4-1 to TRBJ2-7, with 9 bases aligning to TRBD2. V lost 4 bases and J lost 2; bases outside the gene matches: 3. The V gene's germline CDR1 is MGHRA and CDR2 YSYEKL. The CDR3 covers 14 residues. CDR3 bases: TGCGCCAGCAGCCCCCTAGCGGGAACCTACGAGCAGTACTTC. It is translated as CASSPLAGTYEQYF.

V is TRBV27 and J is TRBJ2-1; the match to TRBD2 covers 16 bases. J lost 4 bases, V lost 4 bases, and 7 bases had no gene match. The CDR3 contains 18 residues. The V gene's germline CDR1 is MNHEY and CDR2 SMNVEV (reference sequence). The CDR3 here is CASSWGLAGGSLYNEQFF. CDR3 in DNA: TGTGCCAGCAGTTGGGGACTAGCGGGAGGGTCTCTTTACAATGAGCAGTTCTTC.

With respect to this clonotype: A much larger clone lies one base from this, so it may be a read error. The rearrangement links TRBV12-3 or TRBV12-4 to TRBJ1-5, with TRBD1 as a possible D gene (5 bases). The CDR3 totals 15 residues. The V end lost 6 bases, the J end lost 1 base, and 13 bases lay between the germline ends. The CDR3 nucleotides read TGTGCCAGCAGAGGGGAGGTACAAAGCAATCAGCCCCAGCATTTT. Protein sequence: CASRGEVQSNQPQHF.

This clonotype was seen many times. The CDR3 region is CASSLAIRYEQYF. The CDR3 coding sequence is TGTGCCAGCAGTCTAGCAATCCGCTACGAGCAGTACTTC. The rearrangement joins TRBV6-5 to TRBJ2-7; weak D call: TRBD2 (5 bases). The ends were cut back, 5 bases at V and 3 bases at J, with 11 bases in the middle. The CDR3 length is 13 residues. Germline CDR1 and CDR2: MNHEY and SVGAGI.

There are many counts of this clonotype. The CDR3 protein is CASSLTLTSDTQYF. The CDR3 nucleotides are TGTGCCAGCAGCTTAACGCTAACCTCCGATACGCAGTATTTT. J is TRBJ2-3 and V is TRBV7-3, with unresolved D. The CDR3 sequence is 14 residues long. Germline CDR1 SGHTA, CDR2 FQGTGA. V lost 0 bases, J lost 6 bases, and 10 bases lay in between.

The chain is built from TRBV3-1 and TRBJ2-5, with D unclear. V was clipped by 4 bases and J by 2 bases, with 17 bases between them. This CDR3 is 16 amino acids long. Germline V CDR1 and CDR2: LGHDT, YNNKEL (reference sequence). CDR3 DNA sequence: TGTGCCAGCAGCCTTCCTATTAGTCCCGAGCAAGAGACCCAGTACTTC. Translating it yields CASSLPISPEQETQYF.

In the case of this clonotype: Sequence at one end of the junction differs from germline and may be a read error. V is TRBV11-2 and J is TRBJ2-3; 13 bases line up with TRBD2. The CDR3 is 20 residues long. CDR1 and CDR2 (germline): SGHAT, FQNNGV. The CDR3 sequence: CASSLDPRTSGSLYTDTQYF. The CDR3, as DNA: TGTGCCAGCAGCTTAGATCCTAGGACTAGCGGGAGTCTCTACACAGATACGCAGTACTTT.

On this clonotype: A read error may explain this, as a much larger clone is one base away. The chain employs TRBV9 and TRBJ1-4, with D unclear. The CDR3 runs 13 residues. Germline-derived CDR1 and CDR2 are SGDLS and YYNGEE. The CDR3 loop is CASSRGMDEKLVF. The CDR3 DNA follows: TGTGCCAGCAGCCGCGGGATGGATGAAAAACTGGTTTTT. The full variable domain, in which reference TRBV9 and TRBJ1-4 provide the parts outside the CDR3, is DSGVTQTPKHLITATGQRVTLRCSPRSGDLSVYWYQQSLDQGLQFLIQYYNGEERAKGNILERFSAQQFPDLHSELNLSSLELGDSALYFCASSRGMDEKLVFGSGTQLSVL.

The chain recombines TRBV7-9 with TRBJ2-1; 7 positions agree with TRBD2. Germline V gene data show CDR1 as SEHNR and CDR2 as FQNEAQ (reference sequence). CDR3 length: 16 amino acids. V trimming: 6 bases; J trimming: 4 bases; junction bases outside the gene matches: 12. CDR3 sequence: CASSPPALADYNEQFF. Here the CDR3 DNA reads TGTGCCAGCAGTCCCCCGGCCCTAGCGGATTACAATGAGCAGTTCTTC.

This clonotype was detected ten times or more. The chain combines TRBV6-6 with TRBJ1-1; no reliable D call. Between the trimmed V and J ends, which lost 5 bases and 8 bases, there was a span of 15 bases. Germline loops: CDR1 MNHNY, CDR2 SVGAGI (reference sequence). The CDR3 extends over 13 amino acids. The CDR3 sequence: CASSHEIVTEAFF. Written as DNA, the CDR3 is TGTGCCAGCAGTCACGAAATTGTCACCGAAGCTTTCTTT.

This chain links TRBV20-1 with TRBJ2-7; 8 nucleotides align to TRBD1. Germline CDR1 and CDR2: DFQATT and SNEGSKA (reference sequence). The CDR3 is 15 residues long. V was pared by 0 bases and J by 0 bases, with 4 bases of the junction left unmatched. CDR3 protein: CSARDRDRTSYEQYF. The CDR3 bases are TGCAGTGCTAGAGACCGGGACAGGACCTCCTACGAGCAGTACTTC.

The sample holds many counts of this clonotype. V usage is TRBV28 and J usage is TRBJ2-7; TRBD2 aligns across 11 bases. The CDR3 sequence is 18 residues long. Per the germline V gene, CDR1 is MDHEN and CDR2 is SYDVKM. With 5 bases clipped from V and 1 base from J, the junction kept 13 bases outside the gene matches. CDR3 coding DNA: TGTGCCAGCAGTCCTCGGACAGCTGGGACTAGCGGATCCTACGAGCAGTACTTC. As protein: CASSPRTAGTSGSYEQYF.

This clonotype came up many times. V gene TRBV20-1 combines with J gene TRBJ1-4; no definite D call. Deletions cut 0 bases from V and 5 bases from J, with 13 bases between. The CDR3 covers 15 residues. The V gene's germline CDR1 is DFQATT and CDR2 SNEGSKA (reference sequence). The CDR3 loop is CSARDLAGENEKLFF. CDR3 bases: TGCAGTGCTAGAGATCTAGCGGGCGAAAATGAAAAACTGTTTTTT.

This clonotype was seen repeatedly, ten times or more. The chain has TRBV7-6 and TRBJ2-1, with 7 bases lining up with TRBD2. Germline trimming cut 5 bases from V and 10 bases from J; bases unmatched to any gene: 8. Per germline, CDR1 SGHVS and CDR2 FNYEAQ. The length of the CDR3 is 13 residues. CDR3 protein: CASSPTRLAEQFF. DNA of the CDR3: TGTGCCAGCAGCCCCACCCGACTAGCAGAGCAGTTCTTC.

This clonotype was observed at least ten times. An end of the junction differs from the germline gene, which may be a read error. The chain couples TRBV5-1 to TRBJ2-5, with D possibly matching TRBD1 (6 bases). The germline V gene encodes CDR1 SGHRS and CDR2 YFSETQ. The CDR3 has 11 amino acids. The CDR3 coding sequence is TGCGCCAGCAGCTTTAAGGGGGAGTCGATCTTC. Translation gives CASSFKGESIF. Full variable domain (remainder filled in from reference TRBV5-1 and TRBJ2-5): KAGVTQTPRYLIKTRGQQVTLSCSPISGHRSVSWYQQTPGQGLQFLFEYFSETQRNKGNFPGRFSGRQFSNSRSEMNVSTLELGDSALYLCASSFKGESIFGPGTRLLVL.

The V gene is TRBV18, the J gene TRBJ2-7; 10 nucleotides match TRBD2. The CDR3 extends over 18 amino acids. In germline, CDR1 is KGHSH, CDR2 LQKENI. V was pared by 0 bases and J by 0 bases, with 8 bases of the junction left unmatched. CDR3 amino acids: CASSPPWTSGASSYEQYF. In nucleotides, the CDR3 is TGTGCCAGCTCACCACCGTGGACTAGCGGTGCGAGCTCCTACGAGCAGTACTTC.

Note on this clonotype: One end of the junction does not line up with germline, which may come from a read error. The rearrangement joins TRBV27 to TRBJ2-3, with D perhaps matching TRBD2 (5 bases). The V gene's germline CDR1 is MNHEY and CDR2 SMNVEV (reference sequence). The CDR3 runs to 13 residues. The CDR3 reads CASRTVITDTRDF. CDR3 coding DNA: TGTGCCAGCAGAACGGTCATCACAGATACGCGGGATTTT.

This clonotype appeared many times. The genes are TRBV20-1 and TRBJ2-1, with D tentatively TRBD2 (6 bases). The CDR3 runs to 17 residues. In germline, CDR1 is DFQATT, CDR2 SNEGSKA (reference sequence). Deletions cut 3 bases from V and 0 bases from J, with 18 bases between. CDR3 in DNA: TGCAGTGCTAGCGGTTCGGGTAGCGGATTCTCCTACAATGAGCAGTTCTTC. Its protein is CSASGSGSGFSYNEQFF.

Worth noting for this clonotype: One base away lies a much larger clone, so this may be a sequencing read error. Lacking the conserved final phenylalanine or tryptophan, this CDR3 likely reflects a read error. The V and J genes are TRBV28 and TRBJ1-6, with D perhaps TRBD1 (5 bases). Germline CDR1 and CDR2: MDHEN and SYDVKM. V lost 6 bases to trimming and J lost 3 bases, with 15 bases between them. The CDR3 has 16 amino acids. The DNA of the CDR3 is TGTGCCAGCAGCACGGAGGTCAGGGACTATAATTCACCCCTCCACCTT. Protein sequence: CASSTEVRDYNSPLHL.

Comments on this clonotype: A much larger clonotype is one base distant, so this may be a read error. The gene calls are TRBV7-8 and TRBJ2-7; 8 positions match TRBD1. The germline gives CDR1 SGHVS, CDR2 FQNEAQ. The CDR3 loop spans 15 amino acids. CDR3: CASNLAPGGAREQYF. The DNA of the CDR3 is TGTGCCAGCAACTTAGCCCCAGGGGGCGCGAGGGAGCAGTACTTC.

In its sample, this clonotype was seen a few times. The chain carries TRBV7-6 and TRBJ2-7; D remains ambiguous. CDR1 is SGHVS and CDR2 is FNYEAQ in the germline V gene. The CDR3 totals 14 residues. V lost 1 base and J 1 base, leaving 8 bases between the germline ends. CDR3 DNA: TGTGCCAGCAGCTTAGAGGCGGTTTCCTACGAGCAGTACTTC. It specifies CASSLEAVSYEQYF.

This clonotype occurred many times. The DNA of the CDR3 is TGTGCCAGCAGCCAAGAGGACAGGGGGTTGGATACGCAGTATTTT. Translating it yields CASSQEDRGLDTQYF. The gene calls are TRBV4-2 and TRBJ2-3; 10 positions match TRBD1. The V segment lost 0 bases and the J segment 6 bases; nucleotides outside the gene matches: 3. The CDR3 runs to 15 residues. Germline-derived CDR1 and CDR2 are LGHNA and YNFKEQ.

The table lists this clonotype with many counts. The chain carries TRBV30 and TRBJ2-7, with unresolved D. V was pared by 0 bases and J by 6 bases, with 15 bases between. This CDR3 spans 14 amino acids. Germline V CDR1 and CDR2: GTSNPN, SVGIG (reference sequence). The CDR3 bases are TGTGCCTGGAGTGTAGTAGACTCTTTAGGCGAGCAGTACTTC. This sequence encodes CAWSVVDSLGEQYF.

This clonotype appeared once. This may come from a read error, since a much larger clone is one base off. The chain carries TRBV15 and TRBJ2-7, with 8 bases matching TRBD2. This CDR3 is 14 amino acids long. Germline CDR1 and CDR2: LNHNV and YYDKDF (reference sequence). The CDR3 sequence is CATSPGLGGYEQHF. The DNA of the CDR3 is TGTGCCACTTCTCCGGGACTAGGGGGTTACGAGCAGCACTTC.

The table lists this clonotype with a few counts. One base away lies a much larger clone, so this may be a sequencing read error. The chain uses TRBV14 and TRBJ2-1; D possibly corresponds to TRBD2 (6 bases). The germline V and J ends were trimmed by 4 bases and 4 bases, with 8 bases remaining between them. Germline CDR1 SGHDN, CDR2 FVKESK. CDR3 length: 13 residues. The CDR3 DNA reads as TGTGCCAGCAGCCGGGGACTGTACAATGAGCAGTTCTTC. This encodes CASSRGLYNEQFF.